This T cell receptor (beta chain) was sequenced for a study of blood T cell repertoires in COVID-19 (dated by TCRdb to 2020 to 2022). Turning to the overall study: Samples covering the acute and convalescent phases of COVID-19 were provided by collaborators in the United States, Italy and Spain. The repertoires were made available in a free public database intended to serve as a resource for research on the immune response to SARS-CoV-2. The prospective study material was composed of cDNA or gDNA derived from T cells, B-cell-depleted T cells, or PBMCs. Nearly every sample came with metadata listing a de-identified subject ID, COVID-19 status, age in years and sex. HLA class I and class II types, where available, came from metadata supplied by the sample provider rather than from assay-based typing. The samples were drawn from two sources: the first 160 participants of the ongoing ImmuneRACE study, and 1,000 to 1,500 subjects contributed by 6 global collaborators. Subjects who had been exposed to COVID-19, were actively infected with it, or had recovered from it provided the deeply sampled blood TCRbeta repertoires that made up the dataset.

Via the germline V gene (reference sequence), CDR1 is SGHNT and CDR2 YYREEE. Cut back by 2 bases and 2 bases, the V and J ends lie 7 bases apart. The CDR3, from cysteine to phenylalanine, totals 13 residues. The kept DNA is CDR3 alone, 39 bases in frame from the first base. TCRbeta CDR3 regions were amplified from genomic DNA using the immunoSEQ Assay, a bias-controlled multiplex PCR. The published analysis was carried out like this. Within the assay, amplification of reference gene primers was used to estimate how many nucleated cells each sample contained. To quantify the absolute abundance of each unique TCRbeta CDR3 rearrangement, sequence reads were collapsed and filtered. For each sample, productive Simpson clonality was calculated as the square root of Simpson's diversity index over productive rearrangements. The table comes from immuneACCESS by way of TCRdb, which keeps in-frame sequences with V and J called. Part of the clones is missing from these tables; in studies checked, under half for an unresolved V gene and the rest for unknown reasons. For V, J and clone size, that table is used; D and trimming come from the DNA. Counted in this sample were approximately 150,000 clones; about 87% of them appeared once. The top ten clones comprise 37% of the sample.

Comments on this clone: The specificity of this receptor is unknown. It has no much larger one-base neighbor in the sample; base qualities were not kept.

General findings and caveats noted by the study authors: How much clinical and demographic metadata was included differed by source and by participant, and the metadata was provided uncurated.

Another Seattle source contributed samples from volunteer blood donors who had recovered from COVID-19. Collaborating institutions collected whole blood in K2EDTA tubes following their own protocols. Collaborator samples were shipped for TCRbeta analysis as frozen whole blood, isolated PBMCs, or DNA extracted from either sample type. The source of this sequence is a man aged 45-60 years who had recovered from COVID-19. The V and J genes are TRBV5-4 and TRBJ1-1; the D segment cannot be called with confidence. What was sequenced was peripheral blood. The CDR3 in this case is CASSFYSNTEAFF. The DNA is as follows: TGTGCCAGCAGCTTTTACAGCAACACTGAAGCTTTCTTT.